This is a list of T cell receptor beta chains from one sample in a study of T cells in Graves' hyperthyroidism and ophthalmopathy. MiXCR, run by TCRdb on the multiplex PCR reads, gives a single entry per CDR3 protein. The table shows about 560,000 distinct CDR3 sequences, with about half occurring only once. What was sequenced was peripheral blood or thyroid tissue (not recorded which). These receptors were collected from a young woman with Graves' hyperthyroidism. The CDR3 runs from the conserved cysteine through the conserved F or W. Fields, in order: V gene, D gene, clone size, J gene, CDR3 DNA, CDR3 protein. A D gene is named only where the DNA matches it firmly. Only part of the rows carry a size: once, few, many, or a class if the clone is expanded.

TRBV2	-	few	TRBJ1-2	TGTGCCAGCTCACCTTCGGGGTCAGTACATGGCTACACCTTC	CASSPSGSVHGYTF
TRBV7-2	-	-	TRBJ2-7	TGTGCCAGCAGCGTAGAAGGGCGTTCCTACGAGCAGTACTTC	CASSVEGRSYEQYF
TRBV27	-	-	TRBJ1-1	TGTGCCAGCAGTTTATCCGTTACTGAAGCTTTCTTT	CASSLSVTEAFF
TRBV9	TRBD1	few	TRBJ2-7	TGTGCCAGCAGCGTGGACAGGGAAAACGAGCAGTACTTC	CASSVDRENEQYF
TRBV29-1	-	-	TRBJ2-3	TGCAGCGTTGAAGATCCCGGGACAGATACGCAGTATTTT	CSVEDPGTDTQYF
TRBV10-3	-	-	TRBJ1-5	TGTGCCACCTACACAGGAGCAAGCAATCAGCCCCAGCATTTT	CATYTGASNQPQHF
TRBV9	-	few	TRBJ2-7	TGTGCCAGCAGTTCCTTTGAGGGACACTACGAGCAGTACTTC	CASSSFEGHYEQYF
TRBV25-1	-	once	TRBJ1-1	TGTGCCAGCAGTGAATATAATCGGGTGAACACTGAAGCTTTCTTT	CASSEYNRVNTEAFF
TRBV7-2	TRBD2	few	TRBJ2-5	TGCGCCAGCAGCCAAGGGGGACTAGCGGGGGCGACGACCCAGTACTTC	CASSQGGLAGATTQYF
TRBV2	TRBD1	-	TRBJ2-7	TGTGCCAGCAGTGGGACAGGGGGCTTAAGGGACGAGCAGTACTTC	CASSGTGGLRDEQYF
TRBV25-1	TRBD1	-	TRBJ1-2	TGTGCCTGGAGTCGGGACAGATCATTACACTATGGCTACACCTTC	CAWSRDRSLHYGYTF
TRBV7-4	-	many	TRBJ2-7	TGTGCCAGCAGCTCCGTCCCTCACTACGAGCAGTACTTC	CASSSVPHYEQYF
TRBV29-1	TRBD1	few	TRBJ1-2	TGCAGCGCTAGACAGGGGGGGAACTATGGCTACACCTTC	CSARQGGNYGYTF
TRBV2	-	-	TRBJ1-4	TGTACCAGCAGCCGGGCCGGGGAAAAACTGTTTTTT	CTSSRAGEKLFF
TRBV7-3	TRBD2	-	TRBJ2-5	TGTGCCAGCAGCTTAGTACTAGCGGGTTTACAAGAGACCCAGTACTTC	CASSLVLAGLQETQYF
TRBV29-1	-	-	TRBJ2-5	TGCAGCGTCGTGACAGGGACCCAGTACTTC	CSVVTGTQYF
TRBV24-1	TRBD1	-	TRBJ2-5	TGTGCCACCAGTGATCCCGGGACAGGGGGTATGAGGGAGACCCAGTACTTC	CATSDPGTGGMRETQYF
TRBV20-1	-	-	TRBJ1-1	TGCAGTGCTAGGGCGGGGCCGTGGGAAACTGAAGCTTTCTTT	CSARAGPWETEAFF
TRBV2	-	few	TRBJ2-7	TGTGCCAGCAGTTCCGGGAGCACCCTGGTCCCCTACGAGCAGTACTTC	CASSSGSTLVPYEQYF
TRBV7-6	-	few	TRBJ2-2	TGTGCCAGCAGCCGAAACAGGGCTAGCGGCGGGACCGGGGAGCTGTTTTTT	CASSRNRASGGTGELFF
TRBV7-9	TRBD2	-	TRBJ2-5	TGTGCCAGCAGCCTTTCTAGCGGGAGGGCCCGTGAGACCCAGTACTTC	CASSLSSGRARETQYF
TRBV6-4	-	few	TRBJ2-7	TGTGCCAGCGGGTCACAGGGTTTTGTGTACGAGCAGTACTTC	CASGSQGFVYEQYF
TRBV2	-	-	TRBJ2-5	TGTGCCAGCAGTTTGGATAGCTTGGCGACCCAGTACTTC	CASSLDSLATQYF
TRBV10-3	-	-	TRBJ2-5	TGTGCCATCAGTTCAGGGGCATTTCAAAAGACCCAGTACTTC	CAISSGAFQKTQYF
TRBV10-3	TRBD1	-	TRBJ1-1	TGTGCCATCAGTGAGTCAAGCAGGGGGCGAACTGAAGCTTTCTTT	CAISESSRGRTEAFF
TRBV7-9	-	many	TRBJ2-6	TGTGCCAGCAGCAGAGGGGACGGGCCCTCTGGGGCCAACGTCCTGACTTTC	CASSRGDGPSGANVLTF
TRBV19	-	many	TRBJ2-5	TGTGCCAGTAGTATCGAAGAGACCCAGTACTTC	CASSIEETQYF
TRBV7-9	-	many	TRBJ1-6	TGTGCCAGCAGCGAGAGGGGTGGCGGGAGCGGTTCACCCCTCCACTTT	CASSERGGGSGSPLHF